One sample yielded the 21 T cell receptor beta chains listed below, sequenced in a study of CD8+ T cells in alopecia areata listed by TCRdb under 2018. Receptors were amplified or captured by the immunoSEQ multiplex PCR assay. To provide template for TCR sequencing, every sample had RNA extracted and reverse transcribed into cDNA. TCRdb holds this immuneACCESS table with in-frame rearrangements only. Some clones are missing; in checked studies, unresolved V genes explain under half, and the rest has no known cause. The sample includes about 110,000 clones, with 59% observed a single time. 20% to 25% of the sample rests with the top ten. The source material was CD8+ T cells sorted from blood. Receptor source: a human donor in good health.

The V and J genes are TRBV29-1 and TRBJ1-2; unclear D gene. This CDR3 has 11 residues. The germline V and J ends were trimmed by 3 bases and 3 bases, with 5 bases remaining between them. In germline, CDR1 is SQVTM, CDR2 ANQGSEA. The CDR3 loop reads CSVEEDYGYTF. The CDR3 bases are TGCAGCGTTGAGGAGGACTATGGCTACACCTTC.

This clone turned up a few times. The chain links TRBV11-3 to TRBJ2-7, with TRBD1 identical over 8 bases. Germline CDR1 reads SGHNT; CDR2 reads YENEEA. V lost 1 base to trimming and J lost 3 bases; unmatched junction nucleotides: 5. CDR3 length equals 15 residues. The CDR3 nucleotides read TGTGCCAGCAGCTTAGGGGGACAGGCGAACTACGAGCAGTACTTC. Amino acids: CASSLGGQANYEQYF.

The CDR3 DNA follows: TGTGCCAGCAGTGATAAGAACACCGGGGAGCTGTTTTTT. Encoded protein: CASSDKNTGELFF. V gene TRBV2 combines with J gene TRBJ2-2; the D is unclear. Trimming took 3 bases from V and 1 from J, leaving 3 bases between them. The CDR3 consists of 13 residues. CDR1 and CDR2 (germline): SNHLY, FYNNEI.

Only one count was recorded for this clone. The gene calls are TRBV30 and TRBJ2-3; D is perhaps TRBD1 (6 bases). Germline values: CDR1 GTSNPN, CDR2 SVGIG (reference sequence). The CDR3 consists of 14 residues. Trimming removed 3 bases at V and 1 base at J, with 11 bases between. CDR3 in DNA: TGTGCCTGGAGAGTGGGGGCGGGCACAGATACGCAGTATTTT. Translated, it gives CAWRVGAGTDTQYF. The full variable domain, rest sourced from reference TRBV30 and TRBJ2-3, is SQTIHQWPATLVQPVGSPLSLECTVEGTSNPNLYWYRQAAGRGLQLLFYSVGIGQISSEVPQNLSASRPQDRQFILSSKKLLLSDSGFYLCAWRVGAGTDTQYFGPGTRLTVL.

Only one count was recorded for this clone. V gene TRBV9 combines with J gene TRBJ2-1; D is ambiguous. The germline V and J ends were trimmed by 1 base and 6 bases, with 11 bases remaining between them. Germline V gene sequence: CDR1 SGDLS, CDR2 YYNGEE. The CDR3 sequence is 14 residues long. Here the CDR3 reads CASSVSFLLNEQFF. The CDR3 region has the DNA TGTGCCAGCAGCGTATCTTTCCTCCTCAATGAGCAGTTCTTC.

The J gene is TRBJ2-7, the V gene TRBV10-2; 8 bases are a match to TRBD1. CDR3 length equals 12 residues. V was pared by 6 bases and J by 2 bases, with 0 bases of the junction left unmatched. Germline V lookup: CDR1 WSHSY, CDR2 SAAADI. CDR3 bases: TGCGCCAGCAGGGACAGGGCCTACGAGCAGTACTTC. Translation gives CASRDRAYEQYF.

Details on this clone: The sample holds other DNA sequences that translate to the same CDR3. V usage is TRBV13 and J usage is TRBJ2-5, with unresolved D. From germline, CDR1 is PRHDT and CDR2 FYEKMQ (reference sequence). The V end lost 0 bases, the J end lost 2 bases, and 4 bases lay between the germline ends. This CDR3 contains 13 residues. As DNA, the CDR3 is TGTGCCAGCAGCTTAGGGCCACAAGAGACCCAGTACTTC. Translated: CASSLGPQETQYF.

This chain joins TRBV7-9 and TRBJ2-5; 9 bases match TRBD1. V gave up 5 bases and J gave up 4 bases; unmatched junction bases: 8. This CDR3 region has 15 residues. Germline CDR1 reads SEHNR; CDR2 reads FQNEAQ (reference sequence). In DNA, the CDR3 is TGTGCCAGCAGCAGTAGACAGGGGGGCGGAGAGACCCAGTACTTC. It specifies CASSSRQGGGETQYF.

This clone was counted between two and nine times. V is TRBV29-1 and J is TRBJ2-7; 9 bases are shared with TRBD1. Trimming cost V 4 bases and J 5 bases; bases outside gene matches: 6. The CDR3 has 13 amino acids. The germline CDR1 and CDR2 sequences are SQVTM and ANQGSEA. CDR3 protein: CSVVDRGAHEQYF. The CDR3 DNA follows: TGCAGCGTTGTTGACAGGGGGGCCCACGAGCAGTACTTC.

The chain is built from TRBV28 and TRBJ2-5, with a possible D match to TRBD2 (6 bases). Between the trimmed V and J ends, which lost 10 bases and 2 bases, there was a span of 20 bases. The CDR3 runs 15 residues. The V gene's germline CDR1 is MDHEN and CDR2 SYDVKM. The chain's CDR3 is CATGEKGAPQETQYF. DNA of the CDR3: TGTGCCACGGGAGAAAAGGGTGCCCCTCAAGAGACCCAGTACTTC.

This chain links TRBV10-2 with TRBJ2-5; D gene ambiguous. The V gene's germline CDR1 is WSHSY and CDR2 SAAADI. V was cut by 4 bases and J by 9 bases, with 12 bases left in between. The CDR3 runs 12 residues. The CDR3: CASSGWNEAQYF. The CDR3 DNA reads TGCGCCAGCAGTGGTTGGAACGAGGCCCAGTACTTC.

This clone was seen ten or more times. The rearrangement links TRBV7-9 to TRBJ1-6; no clear D gene. The CDR3 length is 14 residues. Germline CDR1 reads SEHNR; CDR2 reads FQNEAQ (reference sequence). Trimming shortened V by 5 bases and J by 10 bases, and 15 bases separated the two germline ends. CDR3 residues: CASSPGRQDSPLHF. The CDR3 nucleotides read TGTGCCAGCAGCCCCGGTCGTCAGGACTCACCCCTCCACTTT. The variable domain in full, with the rest retrieved from reference TRBV7-9 and TRBJ1-6, is DTGVSQNPRHKITKRGQNVTFRCDPISEHNRLYWYRQTLGQGPEFLTYFQNEAQLEKSRLLSDRFSAERPKGSFSTLEIQRTEQGDSAMYLCASSPGRQDSPLHFGNGTRLTVT.

This chain links TRBV6-5 with TRBJ2-1; D call uncertain. Germline values: CDR1 MNHEY, CDR2 SVGAGI. Between the trimmed V and J ends, which lost 5 bases and 7 bases, there was a span of 15 bases. This CDR3 region has 14 residues. The CDR3 nucleotides read TGTGCCAGCAGTGGGCGCAACCTCTGGAATGAGCAGTTCTTC. Its translation is CASSGRNLWNEQFF.

V gene TRBV7-8 combines with J gene TRBJ1-5; possible D gene TRBD1, 5 bases. CDR3 length: 13 residues. From germline, CDR1 is SGHVS and CDR2 FQNEAQ. With 4 bases removed from V and 7 bases from J, the gap between germline ends came to 11 bases. Written as DNA, the CDR3 is TGTGCCAGCAGCTGGGGACCGGGCCAGCCCCAGCATTTT. Its translation is CASSWGPGQPQHF.

The chain recombines TRBV7-6 with TRBJ1-4; tentatively, D is TRBD1 (5 bases). Trimming removed 4 bases from V and 5 bases from J, with 26 bases in between. The germline CDR1 and CDR2 sequences are SGHVS and FNYEAQ. This CDR3 has 19 amino acids. CDR3 region: CASSSGPTETGTANEKLFF. In DNA form, the CDR3 reads TGTGCCAGCAGCTCGGGCCCAACCGAGACGGGGACGGCGAATGAAAAACTGTTTTTT.

V gene TRBV27 combines with J gene TRBJ2-6; D is undetermined. V lost 3 bases and J lost 0, with 0 bases in between. Germline CDR1 is MNHEY and CDR2 is SMNVEV (reference sequence). This CDR3 has 13 amino acids. In DNA, the CDR3 is TGTGCCAGCAGTTTCTCTGGGGCCAACGTCCTGACTTTC. Translation gives CASSFSGANVLTF.

This clone came up a few times. This chain links TRBV6-5 with TRBJ2-5; 12 bases are a match to TRBD1. Germline CDR1 is MNHEY and CDR2 is SVGAGI. V was pared by 10 bases and J by 2 bases, with 8 bases of the junction left unmatched. The CDR3 spans 15 residues. The CDR3 DNA reads TGTGCCATCGGGACAGGGGGCGGGGGGCAAGAGACCCAGTACTTC. This codes for CAIGTGGGGQETQYF.

V usage is TRBV6-5 and J usage is TRBJ1-1, with 11 nucleotides matching TRBD1. The trim removed 5 bases at V and 6 bases at J, leaving 8 bases unmatched. This CDR3 spans 15 amino acids. Germline lookup yields CDR1 MNHEY and CDR2 SVGAGI. This chain's CDR3 is CASSTPTDRGPEAFF. The CDR3 region has the DNA TGTGCCAGCAGTACTCCCACGGACAGGGGGCCTGAAGCTTTCTTT.

The J gene is TRBJ1-4, the V gene TRBV6-4; D is undetermined. V shed 3 bases and J shed 5 bases, with 7 bases lying between them. The CDR3 has 13 residues. Germline V lookup: CDR1 MRHNA, CDR2 SNTAGT. CDR3 in amino acids: CASSESENEKLFF. The CDR3 DNA is TGTGCCAGCAGTGAATCGGAGAATGAAAAACTGTTTTTT.

The chain combines TRBV5-5 with TRBJ2-5, with D unclear. The DNA end is more similar to TRBJ2-7, so the J call may be wrong. The CDR3 totals 16 residues. CDR1 and CDR2 (germline): SGHKS, YYEKEE (reference sequence). CDR3 amino acids: CASSWPLTTNSYEQYF. In nucleotides, the CDR3 is TGTGCCAGCAGCTGGCCCCTAACAACGAACTCCTACGAGCAGTACTTC.

This chain joins TRBV10-3 and TRBJ1-2; TRBD1 is a possible D gene (5 bases). Looked up from germline, CDR1 is ENHRY and CDR2 is SYGVKD. CDR3 length: 15 amino acids. The ends were cut back, 2 bases at V and 8 bases at J, with 18 bases in the middle. CDR3 amino acids: CAISETTRPRDGYTF. The CDR3 nucleotides read TGTGCCATCAGTGAGACCACGAGACCCAGGGACGGCTACACCTTC.